What follows are 9 T cell receptor beta chains derived from one specimen sequenced in a study of T cell responses to AZD1222 COVID-19 vaccine. Produced via immunoSEQ multiplex PCR; TCRdb's table is partial and in-frame only. Found here are more than 60,000 clones, 65% to 90% of them singletons; the top ten hold around 20%. The sample consisted of peripheral blood, taken on day 0 of AZD1222 vaccination. These receptors came from an adult in good health.

This clone has a handful of counts. The CDR3 sequence: CASSTGTPNTGELFF. The CDR3 DNA is TGTGCCAGCAGCACCGGGACACCGAACACCGGGGAGCTGTTTTTT. V is TRBV9 and J is TRBJ2-2, with a tentative D call TRBD1 (6 bases). V dropped 4 bases and J dropped 0 bases, with 10 bases sitting between them. This CDR3 contains 15 residues. Germline CDR1 SGDLS, CDR2 YYNGEE. The full variable domain, in which reference TRBV9 and TRBJ2-2 provide the parts outside the CDR3, is DSGVTQTPKHLITATGQRVTLRCSPRSGDLSVYWYQQSLDQGLQFLIQYYNGEERAKGNILERFSAQQFPDLHSELNLSSLELGDSALYFCASSTGTPNTGELFFGEGSRLTVL.

This clone was counted a few times. The chain uses TRBV7-2 and TRBJ1-1, with unresolved D. Germline V gene lookup returns CDR1 SGHTA and CDR2 FQGNSA. V was cut by 7 bases and J by 0 bases, with 9 bases left in between. This CDR3 has 13 amino acids. The CDR3 bases are TGTGCCAGCATAATTGCCATGAACACTGAAGCTTTCTTT. Translation: CASIIAMNTEAFF.

This clone appeared once. The chain couples TRBV29-1 to TRBJ1-1; D possibly corresponds to TRBD1 (5 bases). This CDR3 is built from 13 residues. Germline CDR1 SQVTM, CDR2 ANQGSEA. V was pared by 2 bases and J by 5 bases, with 12 bases between. The CDR3 region has the DNA TGCAGCGTTGAAAAGGGGTTGGGGACTGAAGCTTTCTTT. Translation gives CSVEKGLGTEAFF.

The DNA of the CDR3 is TGTGCCAGCAGTGGACCGACAGGGGCGGGTGAAAAACTGTTTTTT. It is translated as CASSGPTGAGEKLFF. The chain combines TRBV28 with TRBJ1-4; 8 bases fit TRBD1. Germline CDR1 is MDHEN and CDR2 is SYDVKM. This CDR3 contains 15 residues. With V trimmed by 5 bases and J by 7 bases, 9 bases remained unmatched. Full variable domain (remainder filled in from reference TRBV28 and TRBJ1-4): DVKVTQSSRYLVKRTGEKVFLECVQDMDHENMFWYRQDPGLGLRLIYFSYDVKMKEKGDIPEGYSVSREKKERFSLILESASTNQTSMYLCASSGPTGAGEKLFFGSGTQLSVL.

The rearrangement joins TRBV6-6 to TRBJ1-1; 7 nucleotides align to TRBD1. Trimming removed 6 bases from V and 3 bases from J; junction bases left unmatched: 7. The CDR3 has 14 residues. Germline V gene lookup returns CDR1 MNHNY and CDR2 SVGAGI (reference sequence). In nucleotides, the CDR3 is TGTGCCAGCAGCCGACAGGGAGGGGACACTGAAGCTTTCTTT. Protein: CASSRQGGDTEAFF.

The chain is built from TRBV2 and TRBJ2-5; D is unclear. There are 12 residues in the CDR3. V lost 9 bases and J lost 5, with 13 bases in between. Germline-derived CDR1 and CDR2 are SNHLY and FYNNEI. The CDR3 protein is CASRDNLETQYF. CDR3 in DNA: TGTGCCAGTAGAGACAACCTGGAGACCCAGTACTTC.

V is TRBV12-3 or TRBV12-4 and J is TRBJ1-3; D gene uncertain. This CDR3 contains 11 residues. The V and J ends lost 9 bases and 4 bases respectively, with 7 bases between them. The CDR3 nucleotides are TGTGCCAGTACCGCCGGAAACACCATATATTTT. Protein: CASTAGNTIYF.

This clone appeared once. V is TRBV15 and J is TRBJ2-3; the D is unclear. Trimming took 1 base from V and 2 from J, leaving 10 bases between them. CDR3 length: 15 residues. CDR1 is LNHNV and CDR2 is YYDKDF in the germline V gene (reference sequence). The CDR3 DNA sequence: TGTGCCACCAGCAGAGTCCAGGCTAACACAGATACGCAGTATTTT. Its translation: CATSRVQANTDTQYF.

The chain couples TRBV3-1 (or the pseudogene TRBV3-2) to TRBJ2-5, with TRBD2 matching 7 bases. The CDR3 sequence is 14 residues long. Germline lookup yields CDR1 LGHDT and CDR2 YNNKEL (reference sequence). Unmatched junction bases numbered 8, after V lost 4 bases and J lost 6 bases. The CDR3 region is CASSPPGGSQTQYF. For the CDR3, the DNA is TGTGCCAGCAGCCCTCCCGGGGGGTCCCAGACCCAGTACTTC.